These 10 T cell receptor beta chains originate from one sample sequenced in a study of blood T cell repertoires in COVID-19. TCRdb's table, derived via immunoSEQ multiplex PCR, lists solely in-frame clones and lacks some. The sample has approximately 80,000 clones; approximately 86% are singletons. The sequencing sample was made of peripheral blood. The receptors derive from an elderly woman with COVID-19, enrolled during active disease.

This chain links TRBV11-2 with TRBJ2-7; no firm D call. Trimming removed 3 bases from V and 2 bases from J, with 2 bases in between. The CDR3 covers 11 residues. CDR1 and CDR2 (germline): SGHAT, FQNNGV. The CDR3 nucleotides read TGTGCCAGCAGCTTCACCTACGAGCAGTACTTC. It is translated as CASSFTYEQYF.

CDR3 DNA sequence: TGTGCCTGGAGTGCCTCCGGGACTACCCGATACGAGCAGTACTTC. Amino acid sequence: CAWSASGTTRYEQYF. The V call is TRBV30, the J call TRBJ2-7; 7 bases match TRBD2. Trimming took 1 base from V and 4 from J; bases not matched to a gene: 10. There are 15 residues in the CDR3. CDR1 and CDR2 from the germline V gene are GTSNPN and SVGIG (reference sequence).

The chain recombines TRBV18 with TRBJ1-2; TRBD1 might be the D (5 bases). V gave up 1 base and J gave up 5 bases, with 11 bases separating them. This CDR3 region has 14 residues. CDR1 and CDR2 from the germline V gene are KGHSH and LQKENI. As DNA, the CDR3 is TGTGCCAGCTCACCACTTACGACAGCTTATGGCTACACCTTC. Encoded protein: CASSPLTTAYGYTF. The entire variable domain, with the rest obtained from reference TRBV18 and TRBJ1-2, is as follows: NAGVMQNPRHLVRRRGQEARLRCSPMKGHSHVYWYRQLPEEGLKFMVYLQKENIIDESGMPKERFSAEFPKEGPSILRIQQVVRGDSAAYFCASSPLTTAYGYTFGSGTRLTVV.

This clone was seen a few times. The chain links TRBV4-1 to TRBJ1-1, with 7 bases matching TRBD1. The CDR3 loop spans 15 amino acids. Per germline, CDR1 MGHRA and CDR2 YSYEKL. J gave up 2 bases and V 2 bases, and 5 bases lay outside the gene matches. The DNA of the CDR3 is TGCGCCAGCAGCCAACCCGACAGGGCCAACACTGAAGCTTTCTTT. This encodes CASSQPDRANTEAFF.

The chain recombines TRBV18 with TRBJ1-6; 7 bases match TRBD1. The CDR3 is made up of 13 amino acids. Germline V gives CDR1 KGHSH, CDR2 LQKENI. Unmatched junction bases numbered 0, after V lost 3 bases and J lost 7 bases. CDR3 in amino acids: CASSPGQNSPLHF. The CDR3 DNA reads as TGTGCCAGCTCACCGGGACAGAATTCACCCCTCCACTTT.

The J gene is TRBJ1-4, the V gene TRBV10-3, with unresolved D. The length of the CDR3 is 15 residues. V dropped 1 base and J dropped 5 bases, with 11 bases sitting between them. Germline lookup yields CDR1 ENHRY and CDR2 SYGVKD. This CDR3 is CAISEFGLGNEKLFF. CDR3 DNA: TGTGCCATCAGTGAGTTCGGACTGGGCAATGAAAAACTGTTTTTT.

The V call is TRBV28, the J call TRBJ2-2; 10 bases agree with TRBD2. V was clipped by 6 bases and J by 6 bases; unmatched bases: 10. CDR3 length: 16 residues. Germline V gene data show CDR1 as MDHEN and CDR2 as SYDVKM. For the CDR3, the DNA is TGTGCCAGCAGCCCAGGTCCGCTAGCGGGAGCCGGGGAGCTGTTTTTT. It translates to CASSPGPLAGAGELFF. The full variable domain, its missing parts supplied by reference TRBV28 and TRBJ2-2, is DVKVTQSSRYLVKRTGEKVFLECVQDMDHENMFWYRQDPGLGLRLIYFSYDVKMKEKGDIPEGYSVSREKKERFSLILESASTNQTSMYLCASSPGPLAGAGELFFGEGSRLTVL.

As concerns this clone: The junction departs from germline at one end; a sequencing error may be responsible. CDR3 region: CASSWTSGEALVRDF. CDR3 DNA sequence: TGTGCCAGCTCATGGACTAGCGGGGAAGCCTTGGTTAGGGACTTC. The chain has TRBV18 and TRBJ2-7, with TRBD2 matching 12 bases. The germline gives CDR1 KGHSH, CDR2 LQKENI. The CDR3 extends over 15 amino acids.

V usage is TRBV7-9 and J usage is TRBJ2-1, with a possible D match to TRBD2 (6 bases). From germline, CDR1 is SEHNR and CDR2 FQNEAQ (reference sequence). The CDR3 is made up of 14 amino acids. The V and J ends lost 5 bases and 7 bases respectively, with 15 bases between them. As DNA, the CDR3 is TGTGCCAGCAGCCTTGGGGGGTCTGGGAATGAGCAGTTCTTC. Translating it yields CASSLGGSGNEQFF.

The chain couples TRBV19 to TRBJ1-5, with D uncertain. Germline CDR1 LNHDA, CDR2 SQIVND (reference sequence). The CDR3 runs 13 residues. V was shortened by 4 bases and J by 6 bases, with 10 bases between the two germline ends. CDR3 DNA: TGTGCCAGTAGTAGAGGACTGGGTCAGCCCCAGCATTTT. Protein product: CASSRGLGQPQHF.